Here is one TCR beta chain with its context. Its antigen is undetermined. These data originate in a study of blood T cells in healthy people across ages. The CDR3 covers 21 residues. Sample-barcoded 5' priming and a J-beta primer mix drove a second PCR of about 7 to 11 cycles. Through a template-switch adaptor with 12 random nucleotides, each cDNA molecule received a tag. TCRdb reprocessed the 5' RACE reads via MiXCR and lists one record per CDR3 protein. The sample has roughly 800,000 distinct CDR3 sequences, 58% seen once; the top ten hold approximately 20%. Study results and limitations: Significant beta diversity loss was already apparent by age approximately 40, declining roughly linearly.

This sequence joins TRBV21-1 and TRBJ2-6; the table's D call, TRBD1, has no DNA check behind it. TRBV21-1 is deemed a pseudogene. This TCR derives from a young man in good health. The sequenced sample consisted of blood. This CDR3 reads CASRDLIPETRGTSGANVLTF. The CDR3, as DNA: TGTGCCAGCAGAGATCTGATCCCCGAGACAAGAGGGACCTCTGGGGCCAACGTCCTGACTTTC.